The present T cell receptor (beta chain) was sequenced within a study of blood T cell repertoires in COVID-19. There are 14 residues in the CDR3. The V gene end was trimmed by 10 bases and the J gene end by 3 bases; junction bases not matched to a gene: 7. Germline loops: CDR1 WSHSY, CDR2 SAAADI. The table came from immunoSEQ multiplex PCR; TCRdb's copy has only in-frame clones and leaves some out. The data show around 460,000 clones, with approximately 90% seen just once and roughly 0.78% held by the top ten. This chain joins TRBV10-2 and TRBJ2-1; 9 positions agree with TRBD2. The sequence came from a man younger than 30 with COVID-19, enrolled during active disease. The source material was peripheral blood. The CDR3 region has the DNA TGCGCCACGTCGACTAGCGGCCTCTACAATGAGCAGTTCTTC. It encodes CATSTSGLYNEQFF.